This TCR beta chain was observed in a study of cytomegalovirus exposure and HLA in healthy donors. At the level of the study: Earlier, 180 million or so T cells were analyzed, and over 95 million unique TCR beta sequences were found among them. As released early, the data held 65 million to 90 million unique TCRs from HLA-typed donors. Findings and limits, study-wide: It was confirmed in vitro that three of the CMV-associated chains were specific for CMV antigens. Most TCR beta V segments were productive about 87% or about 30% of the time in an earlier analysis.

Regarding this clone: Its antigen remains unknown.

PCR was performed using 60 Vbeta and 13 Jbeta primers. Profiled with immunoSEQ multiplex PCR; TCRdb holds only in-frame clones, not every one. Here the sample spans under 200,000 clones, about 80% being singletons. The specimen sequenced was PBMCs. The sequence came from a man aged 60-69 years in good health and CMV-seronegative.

CDR3 DNA: TGTGCCAGCAGTTTACCGGGACTAGCCTACAATGAGCAGTTCTTC. Its protein is CASSLPGLAYNEQFF. This chain links TRBV27 with TRBJ2-1; 8 bases line up with TRBD2. The CDR3 is made up of 15 amino acids. Germline assignment: CDR1 MNHEY and CDR2 SMNVEV (reference sequence). V shed 2 bases, J shed 2 bases, and the junction held 2 bases outside the gene matches.